The sequence of this T cell receptor beta chain was determined in a study of spatial heterogeneity in lung cancer. This clonotype was observed a single time. Its antigen is as yet unknown. Study findings and constraints: Ubiquitous expanded tumor TCRs surfaced in blood more at resection than they did at follow-up.

The V and J ends lost 7 bases and 2 bases respectively, with 9 bases between them. This CDR3 has 12 amino acids. In germline, CDR1 is MDHEN, CDR2 SYDVKM. Carried by each TCR cDNA molecule was a unique molecular identifier. MiXCR was run by TCRdb on the 5' RACE reads, yielding one entry per CDR3 protein. The sample carries 40,000 to 45,000 distinct CDR3 sequences, approximately 13% recorded once. The time point: sample taken at primary tumor resection. Unsorted whole RNA of tumor, nontumor lung or frozen PBMC was sequenced. V usage is TRBV28 and J usage is TRBJ2-7, with D unresolved. This material consisted of PBMCs, taken at surgery. This clonotype was sampled from a male donor with early-stage non-small cell lung cancer. CDR3 loop: CASTRQTYEQYF. CDR3 DNA: TGTGCCAGCACACGCCAGACCTACGAGCAGTACTTC. The variable domain in full, completed from reference TRBV28 and TRBJ2-7, reads DVKVTQSSRYLVKRTGEKVFLECVQDMDHENMFWYRQDPGLGLRLIYFSYDVKMKEKGDIPEGYSVSREKKERFSLILESASTNQTSMYLCASTRQTYEQYFGPGTRLTVT.